The 19 T cell receptor beta chains in this list originate from one sample, sequenced in a study of blood T cells in healthy people across ages. Next came a second PCR, run for roughly 6 to 11 cycles, which used a sample-barcoded 5' primer along with a J-beta primer mix. TCRdb reanalysed the 5' RACE reads using MiXCR and keeps one entry per CDR3 protein. The data show about 1.6 million distinct CDR3 sequences, around 35% seen once. Sequenced sample: blood. The source is a woman aged 25 to 45 in good health.

This clonotype was seen only a few times. The chain joins TRBV14 to TRBJ2-7; D might be TRBD2 (6 bases). The CDR3 is made up of 14 amino acids. V was shortened by 0 bases and J by 6 bases, with 12 bases between the two germline ends. CDR1 is SGHDN and CDR2 is FVKESK in the germline V gene. CDR3 in amino acids: CASSQEGGFREQYF. The CDR3 nucleotides are TGTGCCAGCAGCCAAGAAGGAGGGTTTCGCGAGCAGTACTTC.

Only one count was recorded for this clonotype. The rearrangement joins TRBV4-1 to TRBJ1-5; a possible D gene is TRBD1 (5 bases). CDR3 size: 16 residues. In germline, CDR1 is MGHRA, CDR2 YSYEKL. Trimming shortened V by 4 bases and J by 7 bases, and 20 bases separated the two germline ends. In DNA, the CDR3 is TGCGCCAGCAGCCCTGTCCCCAGGGATTTTAGGCAGCCCCAGCATTTT. Translating it yields CASSPVPRDFRQPQHF.

This clonotype turned up a few times. The chain carries TRBV7-3 and TRBJ1-5; possibly TRBD1 for D (6 bases). Looked up from germline, CDR1 is SGHTA and CDR2 is FQGTGA. Trimming cost V 5 bases and J 6 bases, with 26 bases left between them. The CDR3 loop spans 18 amino acids. The CDR3 DNA sequence: TGTGCCAGCAGCGAACCGCGAAAATTACAGGGTGCCGGTCAGCCCCAGCATTTT. Its protein is CASSEPRKLQGAGQPQHF.

This clonotype was seen just once. The chain employs TRBV12-3 or TRBV12-4 and TRBJ1-1; 8 nucleotides line up with TRBD1. V shed 6 bases, J shed 4 bases, and the junction held 7 bases outside the gene matches. This CDR3 spans 14 amino acids. This CDR3 is CASRSGGWSTEAFF. CDR3 nucleotides: TGTGCCAGCAGGTCAGGGGGCTGGAGCACTGAAGCTTTCTTT.

This clonotype was counted only a few times. V gene TRBV28 combines with J gene TRBJ2-5; D assignment may be TRBD1 or TRBD2 (6 bases each). CDR1 and CDR2 (germline): MDHEN, SYDVKM. CDR3 length: 14 residues. Between the trimmed V and J ends, which lost 7 bases and 0 bases, there was a span of 12 bases. The CDR3 bases are TGTGCCAGCACTCCGAGGGGGGACCAAGAGACCCAGTACTTC. Its protein is CASTPRGDQETQYF. Complete variable domain (other parts from reference TRBV28 and TRBJ2-5): DVKVTQSSRYLVKRTGEKVFLECVQDMDHENMFWYRQDPGLGLRLIYFSYDVKMKEKGDIPEGYSVSREKKERFSLILESASTNQTSMYLCASTPRGDQETQYFGPGTRLLVL.

J is TRBJ1-2 and V is TRBV29-1; a possible D gene is TRBD1 (6 bases). CDR1 is SQVTM and CDR2 is ANQGSEA in the germline V gene. The germline V and J ends were trimmed by 5 bases and 2 bases, with 12 bases remaining between them. This CDR3 comprises 13 residues. In DNA form, the CDR3 reads TGCAGCGTTAGGGACATCCTGAACTATGGCTACACCTTC. Encoded protein: CSVRDILNYGYTF.

This clonotype was seen more than once but under ten times. V usage is TRBV4-1 and J usage is TRBJ1-4, with D possibly matching TRBD1 (5 bases). CDR1 and CDR2 from the germline V gene are MGHRA and YSYEKL. Trimming pared 1 base from V and 5 bases from J, leaving 11 bases between. There are 15 residues in the CDR3. CDR3 sequence: CASSQGSGWNEKLFF. The DNA for the CDR3 is TGCGCCAGCAGCCAAGGATCAGGGTGGAATGAAAAACTGTTTTTT.

This chain connects TRBV5-5 to TRBJ2-2; no definite D call. The CDR3 spans 13 residues. Trimming shortened V by 1 base and J by 7 bases, and 8 bases separated the two germline ends. Germline CDR1 and CDR2: SGHKS and YYEKEE (reference sequence). The CDR3 DNA follows: TGTGCCAGCAGCTTGAGCCAAATCGGGGAGCTGTTTTTT. Its translation: CASSLSQIGELFF.

This clonotype came up a few times. The J gene is TRBJ2-7, the V gene TRBV20-1; TRBD2 aligns across 11 bases. Germline V gene sequence: CDR1 DFQATT, CDR2 SNEGSKA (reference sequence). CDR3 size: 16 residues. Trimming at V came to 5 bases and at J to 1 base, leaving 10 bases not matched to a gene. CDR3 amino acids: CSAEGLADTLSYEQYF. For the CDR3, the DNA is TGCAGTGCTGAGGGACTAGCGGACACCCTTTCCTACGAGCAGTACTTC.

This CDR3 reads CATSRDRGSKNIQYF. In nucleotides, the CDR3 is TGTGCCACCAGCAGAGATCGGGGTTCCAAAAACATTCAGTACTTC. The chain carries TRBV15 and TRBJ2-4; the D gene is possibly TRBD2 (5 bases). Germline V lookup: CDR1 LNHNV, CDR2 YYDKDF (reference sequence). V was pared by 0 bases and J by 2 bases, with 8 bases between. The CDR3 covers 15 residues.

The table lists this clonotype with a few counts. CDR3 nucleotide sequence: TGTGCCATCAGTGAGTCGAACTTGACAGGGGGTAACTATGGCTACACCTTC. This gives the protein CAISESNLTGGNYGYTF. The J gene is TRBJ1-2, the V gene TRBV10-3, with 9 bases that match TRBD1. Germline lookup yields CDR1 ENHRY and CDR2 SYGVKD. V trimming: 0 bases; J trimming: 1 base; junction bases outside the gene matches: 6. The CDR3 sequence is 17 residues long.

V is TRBV20-1 and J is TRBJ2-7, with TRBD2 matching 9 bases. CDR3 length equals 15 residues. Germline loops: CDR1 DFQATT, CDR2 SNEGSKA (reference sequence). V shed 0 bases and J 2 bases; nucleotides not matched to a gene: 5. The CDR3 loop is CSARDRTSVAYEQYF. The CDR3 DNA follows: TGCAGTGCTAGAGATAGGACTAGCGTTGCCTACGAGCAGTACTTC.

This clonotype has a single count. This clone may be a read error of a much larger clone one base away. The CDR3 loop is CASSPWGGDTDTLYF. CDR3 coding DNA: TGCGCCAGCAGCCCCTGGGGGGGCGACACAGATACGCTGTATTTT. The V gene is TRBV5-1, the J gene TRBJ2-3, with a weak D call TRBD2 (7 bases). The CDR3 spans 15 residues. CDR1 is SGHRS and CDR2 is YFSETQ in the germline V gene.

This clonotype came up many times. V is TRBV20-1 and J is TRBJ2-6; a weak D match, TRBD1 (6 bases). Trimming shortened V by 6 bases and J by 3 bases, and 12 bases separated the two germline ends. The CDR3 extends over 14 amino acids. Germline CDR1 reads DFQATT; CDR2 reads SNEGSKA (reference sequence). The CDR3 loop reads CSAEQGLGANVLTF. The CDR3 coding sequence is TGCAGTGCCGAACAGGGTCTTGGGGCCAACGTCCTGACTTTC.

This chain connects TRBV3-1 to TRBJ2-5; D is uncertain. Trimming removed 3 bases from V and 1 base from J, with 12 bases in between. The CDR3 covers 15 residues. CDR1 LGHDT and CDR2 YNNKEL come from the germline V gene (reference sequence). This CDR3 is CASSHGGAPQETQYF. The CDR3 coding sequence is TGTGCCAGCAGCCACGGCGGAGCACCCCAAGAGACCCAGTACTTC.

This clonotype occurred a few times. J is TRBJ1-5 and V is TRBV7-9; TRBD1 is a possible D gene (5 bases). The CDR3 has 18 residues. V lost 1 base to trimming and J lost 2 bases, with 18 bases between them. Germline CDR1 and CDR2: SEHNR and FQNEAQ (reference sequence). CDR3 sequence (DNA): TGTGCCAGCAGCTTAGTTAGGGTGGGGCGGTTCGGCAATCAGCCCCAGCATTTT. Amino acid sequence: CASSLVRVGRFGNQPQHF.

In this sample, this clonotype turned up a few times. This chain uses TRBV20-1 with TRBJ2-5; TRBD2 is a possible D gene (5 bases). Germline CDR1 DFQATT, CDR2 SNEGSKA (reference sequence). This CDR3 has 13 amino acids. The V end was cut by 1 base, the J end by 5 bases, with 11 bases between. CDR3 in amino acids: CSARVSGMETQYF. In DNA, the CDR3 is TGCAGTGCTAGAGTCTCGGGAATGGAGACCCAGTACTTC.

The chain carries TRBV5-1 and TRBJ2-7, with D maybe TRBD1 (5 bases). Trimming left V 4 bases short and J 0 bases short, with 20 bases between. Germline-derived CDR1 and CDR2 are SGHRS and YFSETQ. The CDR3 extends over 17 amino acids. The chain's CDR3 is CASSPLFSYGHSYEQYF. DNA for the CDR3: TGCGCCAGCAGCCCCCTATTTTCCTACGGACACTCCTACGAGCAGTACTTC.

This clonotype was detected a few times. This chain joins TRBV6-5 and TRBJ2-3, with D possibly matching TRBD1 (5 bases). The V and J ends lost 0 bases and 1 base respectively, with 8 bases between them. From germline, CDR1 is MNHEY and CDR2 SVGAGI. This CDR3 has 15 residues. The CDR3 sequence: CASSYSQDRTDTQYF. CDR3 nucleotide sequence: TGTGCCAGCAGTTACTCACAGGATCGCACAGATACGCAGTATTTT.